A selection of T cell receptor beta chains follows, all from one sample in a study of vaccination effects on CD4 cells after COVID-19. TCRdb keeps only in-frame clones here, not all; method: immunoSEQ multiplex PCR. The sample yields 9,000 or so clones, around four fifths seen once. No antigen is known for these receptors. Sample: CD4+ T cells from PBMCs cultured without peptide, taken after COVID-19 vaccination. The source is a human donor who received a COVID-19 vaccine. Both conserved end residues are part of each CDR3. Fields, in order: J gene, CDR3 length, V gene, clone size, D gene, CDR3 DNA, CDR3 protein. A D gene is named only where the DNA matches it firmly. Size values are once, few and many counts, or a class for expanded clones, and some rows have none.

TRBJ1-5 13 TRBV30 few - TGTGCCTGGAGTGGGACGGGCAATCAGCCCCAGCATTTT CAWSGTGNQPQHF
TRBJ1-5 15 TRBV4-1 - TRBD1 TGCGCCAGCAGCCAAGAAGGGACAGTCGATCAGCCCCAGCATTTT CASSQEGTVDQPQHF
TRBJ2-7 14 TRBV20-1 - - TGCAGTGCTAGTCAGCTAGCGACTCCTTACGAGCAGTACTTC CSASQLATPYEQYF
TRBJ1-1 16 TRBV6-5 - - TGTGCCAGCAGTTACCCCCTCAGAAGGGGGAACACTGAAGCTTTCTTT CASSYPLRRGNTEAFF
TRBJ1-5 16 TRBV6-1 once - TGTGCCAGCAGTGAAGAAGTGGGGGCGGGTTTTCAGCCCCAGCATTTT CASSEEVGAGFQPQHF
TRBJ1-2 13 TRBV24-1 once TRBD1 TGTGCCACCAGTGAGACAGGGGGCTATGGCTACACCTTC CATSETGGYGYTF
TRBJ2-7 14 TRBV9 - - TGTGCCAGCAGCGTCGACTATACGGGGAGCGAGCAGTACTTC CASSVDYTGSEQYF
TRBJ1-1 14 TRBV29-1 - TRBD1 TGCAGCGTTTTCCGGACAGGGATTAGCACTGAAGCTTTCTTT CSVFRTGISTEAFF
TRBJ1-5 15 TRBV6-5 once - TGTGCCAGCAGTTACTCAATAGGCGGGCGTCAGCCCCAGCATTTT CASSYSIGGRQPQHF
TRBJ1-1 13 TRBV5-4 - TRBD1 TGTGCCAGCAGCCGGACAGGGGGCACTGAAGCTTTCTTT CASSRTGGTEAFF
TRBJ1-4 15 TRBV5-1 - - TGCGCCAGCAGCTTGGCCCGAGGCGAAGGGGGAAAACTGTTTTTT CASSLARGEGGKLFF
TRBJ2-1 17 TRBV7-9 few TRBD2 TGTGCCAGCAGCAAAACTTTCCGGACTAGCGTTTACAATGAGCAGTTCTTC CASSKTFRTSVYNEQFF
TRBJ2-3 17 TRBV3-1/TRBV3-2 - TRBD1 TGTGCCAGCAGCCCCCTCGGGACAGGGACCCTCACAGATACGCAGTATTTT CASSPLGTGTLTDTQYF
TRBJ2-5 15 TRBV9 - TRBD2 TGTGCCAGCAGCGTAACGGGGGGGATCCAAGAGACCCAGTACTTC CASSVTGGIQETQYF
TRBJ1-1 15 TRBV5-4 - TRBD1 TGTGCCAGCAGCCCCGGGGACAGGGTGAACACTGAAGCTTTCTTT CASSPGDRVNTEAFF
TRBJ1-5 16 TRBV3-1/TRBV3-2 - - TGTGCCAGCAGCCAAGATCAAGAGAGGACCAATCAGCCCCAGCATTTT CASSQDQERTNQPQHF
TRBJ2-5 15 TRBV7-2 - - TGTGCCAGCAGCTCCCTCAAATCATCCCAAGAGACCCAGTACTTC CASSSLKSSQETQYF
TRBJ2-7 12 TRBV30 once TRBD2 TGTGCCTGGAGTATAAGCGGGGGCGAGCAGTACTTC CAWSISGGEQYF
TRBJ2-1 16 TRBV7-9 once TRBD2 TGTGCCAGCAGTAAAAGCGGGAGGGCCTCCTACAATGAGCAGTTCTTC CASSKSGRASYNEQFF
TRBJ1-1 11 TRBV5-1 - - TGCGCCAGCACAGGGAGCACTGAAGCTTTCTTT CASTGSTEAFF
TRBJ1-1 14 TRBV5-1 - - TGCGCCAGCAGCCGAACCTGGGGCGACACTGAAGCTTTCTTT CASSRTWGDTEAFF
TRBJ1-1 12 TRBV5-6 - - TGTGCCAGCAGCTTGAACCAGGTCGAAGCTTTCTTT CASSLNQVEAFF
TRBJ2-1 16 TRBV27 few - TGTGCCAGCAGTTTATCTCTAGCGAGCTCCTACAATGAGCAGTTCTTC CASSLSLASSYNEQFF
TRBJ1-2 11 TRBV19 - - TGTGCCAGTACGGGAAACTATGGCTACACCTTC CASTGNYGYTF
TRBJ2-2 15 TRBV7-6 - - TGTGCCAGCAGCTCACAGGGACAGAACACCGGGGAGCTGTTTTTT CASSSQGQNTGELFF
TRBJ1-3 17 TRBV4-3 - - TGCGCCAGCAGCCAAGAGATGGGCAGGGTGGGTGGAAACACCATATATTTT CASSQEMGRVGGNTIYF
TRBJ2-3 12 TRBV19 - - TGTGCCAGTAGTAGAAATACAGATACGCAGTATTTT CASSRNTDTQYF
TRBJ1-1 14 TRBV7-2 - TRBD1 TGTGCCAGCAGCCTACGACAGGGGAACACTGAAGCTTTCTTT CASSLRQGNTEAFF
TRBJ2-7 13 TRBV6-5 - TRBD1 TGTGCCAGCAGAGGGACAGGAGCTGTGGAGCAGTACTTC CASRGTGAVEQYF
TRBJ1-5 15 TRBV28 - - TGTGCCAGCAGCTACCCACAGGTGGGCAATCAGCCCCAGCATTTT CASSYPQVGNQPQHF
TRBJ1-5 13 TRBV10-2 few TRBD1 TGCGCCAGCAGTGGGGACAGGGCGCAGCCCCAGCATTTT CASSGDRAQPQHF
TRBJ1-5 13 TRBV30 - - TGTGCCTTCGCATTGGACAGTAATCAGCCCCAGCATTTT CAFALDSNQPQHF
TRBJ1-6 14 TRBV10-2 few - TGCGCCAGCACTACGACCGGAGGGAATTCACCCCTCCACTTT CASTTTGGNSPLHF
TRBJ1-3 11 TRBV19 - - TGTGCCAGTATGAATGGAAACACCATATATTTT CASMNGNTIYF
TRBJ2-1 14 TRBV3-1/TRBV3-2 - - TGTGCCAGCAGCCAAGGGGTTGGCCCCTCTCAGGAGTTCTTC CASSQGVGPSQEFF
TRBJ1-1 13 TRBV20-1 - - TGCAGTGCTAGTGGGAGGGCGAACACTGAAGCTTTCTTT CSASGRANTEAFF
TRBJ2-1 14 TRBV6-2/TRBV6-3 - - TGTGCCAGCAGTCGACTAGTCCGTCACAATGAGCAGTTCTTC CASSRLVRHNEQFF
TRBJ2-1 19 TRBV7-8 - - TGTGCCAGCAGCTTAGTTACTTTCTTCCCGAGGCTCGACTACAATGAGCAGTTCTTC CASSLVTFFPRLDYNEQFF
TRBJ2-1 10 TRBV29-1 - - TGCAGCGTTGTTACGGCAGAGCAGTTCTTC CSVVTAEQFF
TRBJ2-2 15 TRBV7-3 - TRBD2 TGTGCCAGCAGCTTAGCGGGGGGGAATACCGGGGAGCTGTTTTTT CASSLAGGNTGELFF
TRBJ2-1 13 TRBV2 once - TGTGCCAGCGGGGGGCTAGCGGACAATGAGCAGTTCTTC CASGGLADNEQFF
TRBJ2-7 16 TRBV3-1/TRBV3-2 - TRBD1 TGTGCCAGCAGCCTTCACCCGACAGGGATCGCTCCCGAGCAGTACTTC CASSLHPTGIAPEQYF
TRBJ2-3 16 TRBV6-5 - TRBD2 TGTGCCAGCAGTTATCCGGGGGGGGGAATGACAGATACGCAGTATTTT CASSYPGGGMTDTQYF
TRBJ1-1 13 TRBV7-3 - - TGTGCCAGCAGCTTAGTTCGGAACACTGAAGCTTTCTTT CASSLVRNTEAFF